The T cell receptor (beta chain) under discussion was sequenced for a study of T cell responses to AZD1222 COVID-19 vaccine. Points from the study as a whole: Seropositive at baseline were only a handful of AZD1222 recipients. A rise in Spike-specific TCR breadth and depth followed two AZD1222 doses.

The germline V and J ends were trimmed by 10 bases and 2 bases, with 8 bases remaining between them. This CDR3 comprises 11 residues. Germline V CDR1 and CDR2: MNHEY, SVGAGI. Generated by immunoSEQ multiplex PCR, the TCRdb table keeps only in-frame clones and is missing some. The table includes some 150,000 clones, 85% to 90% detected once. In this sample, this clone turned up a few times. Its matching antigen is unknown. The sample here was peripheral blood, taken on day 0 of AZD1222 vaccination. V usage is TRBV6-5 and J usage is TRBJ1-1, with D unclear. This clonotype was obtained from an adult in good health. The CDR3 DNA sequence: TGTGCCACCCATGGAAACACTGAAGCTTTCTTT. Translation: CATHGNTEAFF.